This entry features one T cell receptor beta chain sequence. Its antigen is as yet unknown. These data originate in a study of monozygotic twins with inflammatory bowel disease. In germline, CDR1 is LGHDT, CDR2 YNNKEL (reference sequence). The CDR3 is 16 amino acids. The template switching step added UMIs that contained a 6-nucleotide sample barcode. One entry per CDR3 protein, without DNA, is what TCRdb gives after re-calling the 5' RACE reads. This listing includes tens of thousands of distinct CDR3 sequences. Findings and limits, study-wide: Fewer shared clonotypes with others were found in IBD patients than in healthy twins, especially with disease activity.

The source is a human donor with ulcerative colitis or Crohn's disease, or a healthy co-twin of an affected twin (not recorded which). The sample was blood. The chain couples TRBV3-1 to TRBJ2-2; lacking DNA, the TRBD1 call made by TCRdb goes unchecked. The CDR3 sequence: CASSHPGTGVTGELFF.